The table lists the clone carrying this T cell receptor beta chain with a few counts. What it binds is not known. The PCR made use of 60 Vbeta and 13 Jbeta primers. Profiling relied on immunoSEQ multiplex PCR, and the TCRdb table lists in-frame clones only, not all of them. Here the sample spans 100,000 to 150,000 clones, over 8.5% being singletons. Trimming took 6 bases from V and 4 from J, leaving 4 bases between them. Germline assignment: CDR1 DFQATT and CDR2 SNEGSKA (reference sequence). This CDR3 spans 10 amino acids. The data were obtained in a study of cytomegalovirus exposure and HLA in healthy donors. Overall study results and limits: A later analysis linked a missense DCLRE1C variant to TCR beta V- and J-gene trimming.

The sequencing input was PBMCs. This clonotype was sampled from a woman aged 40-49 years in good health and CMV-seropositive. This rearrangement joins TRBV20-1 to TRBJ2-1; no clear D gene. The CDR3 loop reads CSAFYNEQFF. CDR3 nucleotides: TGCAGTGCCTTTTACAATGAGCAGTTCTTC.